These T cell receptor beta chains were read from a single sample in a study of blood T cell repertoires in COVID-19. Repertoires were generated with immunoSEQ multiplex PCR, while TCRdb's copy carries only in-frame clones and drops some. This table holds over 150,000 clones, more than 70% found once. Sequencing was done on a sample of PBMCs or T cells enriched from blood (not recorded which). Source of these receptors: a man aged 35-49 years who had recovered from COVID-19. CDR3s include the opening cysteine and the closing phenylalanine or tryptophan. Fields, in order: J gene, V gene, D gene, clone size, CDR3 protein, CDR3 DNA. D genes are given only for firm matches. Where a row states a size, it is once, few, many or the class of an expanded clone; other rows omit it.

TRBJ1-3 TRBV14 . . CASSPLTSGGGHTIYF TGTGCCAGCAGCCCACTCACCTCGGGGGGCGGACACACCATATATTTT
TRBJ2-5 TRBV7-9 TRBD1 . CASSLAGGRVRETQYF TGTGCCAGCAGCTTGGCAGGGGGCCGCGTGCGGGAGACCCAGTACTTC
TRBJ2-1 TRBV7-8 TRBD2 . CASSLQSGTRDNEQFF TGTGCCAGCAGCTTACAGAGCGGGACCAGGGACAATGAGCAGTTCTTC
TRBJ1-4 TRBV30 . . CAWRRYRNEKLFF TGTGCCTGGAGGCGGTATAGGAATGAAAAACTGTTTTTT
TRBJ2-1 TRBV5-1 TRBD2 . CASSPRLAGGGNEQFF TGCGCCAGCAGCCCCCGGCTAGCGGGGGGTGGCAATGAGCAGTTCTTC
TRBJ1-6 TRBV7-9 . . CASSPRTVNNSPLHF TGTGCCAGCAGCCCCCGGACAGTTAATAATTCACCCCTCCACTTT
TRBJ2-2 TRBV11-2 . few CASSLYSERDTGELFF TGTGCCAGCAGCTTATACTCCGAACGGGACACCGGGGAGCTGTTTTTT
TRBJ2-3 TRBV24-1 TRBD1 . CATSGGTGDADTQYF TGTGCCACCAGTGGAGGGACAGGGGATGCAGATACGCAGTATTTT
TRBJ1-1 TRBV7-9 TRBD1 . CASSGRQGPTEAFF TGTGCCAGCAGCGGCAGACAGGGACCCACTGAAGCTTTCTTT
TRBJ2-3 TRBV28 TRBD2 . CASSLPGIAGYTDTQYF TGTGCCAGCAGTCTGCCCGGGATAGCGGGATACACAGATACGCAGTATTTT
TRBJ1-5 TRBV10-3 . . CTISDSIGRGGDQPQHF TGTACCATCAGTGATTCGATAGGCCGGGGGGGCGATCAGCCCCAGCATTTT
TRBJ1-6 TRBV3-1/TRBV3-2 TRBD1 few CASRPTGLNSPLHF TGTGCCAGCAGGCCGACAGGGCTCAATTCACCCCTCCACTTT
TRBJ1-5 TRBV2 TRBD1 . CASSGTGDGGNQPQHF TGTGCCAGCAGCGGGACAGGGGATGGGGGCAATCAGCCCCAGCATTTT
TRBJ2-3 TRBV27 TRBD1 . CASSPRQGTHTDTQYF TGTGCCAGCAGCCCCCGACAGGGGACTCACACAGATACGCAGTATTTT
TRBJ1-2 TRBV12-3/TRBV12-4 . . CAIRRAVNYGYTF TGTGCCATCCGGCGGGCGGTCAACTATGGCTACACCTTC
TRBJ1-4 TRBV19 . . CASSKLQVAANEKLFF TGTGCCAGTAGTAAACTTCAGGTTGCTGCTAATGAAAAACTGTTTTTT
TRBJ1-5 TRBV6-5 TRBD1 . CASDRGGDNQPQHF TGTGCCAGCGACAGGGGAGGAGACAATCAGCCCCAGCATTTT
TRBJ2-1 TRBV9 TRBD2 . CASSPSGRELNEQFF TGTGCCAGCAGCCCCTCCGGGCGGGAGCTCAATGAGCAGTTCTTC
TRBJ1-2 TRBV2 TRBD1 once CASKTGVTF TGTGCCAGCAAAACAGGGGTCACCTTC
TRBJ1-6 TRBV27 . . CASSLSMGQGIGSPLHF TGTGCCAGCAGTTTATCGATGGGGCAGGGGATAGGATCACCCCTCCACTTT
TRBJ2-5 TRBV19 TRBD2 . CASSRALAGGGSNQETQYF TGTGCCAGTAGTAGGGCACTAGCGGGAGGGGGAAGTAACCAAGAGACCCAGTACTTC
TRBJ1-5 TRBV5-8 . . CASSLARGGTSNQPQHF TGTGCCAGCAGCTTGGCCCGGGGGGGCACTAGCAATCAGCCCCAGCATTTT
TRBJ1-2 TRBV29-1 . . CSVAAQGGGYTF TGCAGCGTTGCGGCCCAGGGTGGAGGCTACACCTTC
TRBJ1-2 TRBV7-9 . . CASSGAGDPNYGYTF TGTGCCAGCAGCGGGGCGGGGGATCCTAACTATGGCTACACCTTC
TRBJ2-1 TRBV5-1 TRBD1 . CASSFRDRAYNEQFF TGCGCCAGCAGCTTTCGGGACAGGGCCTACAATGAGCAGTTCTTC
TRBJ2-1 TRBV9 TRBD2 . CASSALAGSGYNEQFF TGTGCCAGCAGCGCTTTAGCGGGAAGCGGCTACAATGAGCAGTTCTTC
TRBJ1-1 TRBV5-5 . . CASSLDSLTEAFF TGTGCCAGCAGCTTGGACAGTTTAACTGAAGCTTTCTTT
TRBJ1-3 TRBV29-1 . . CSVIFGGNTIYF TGCAGCGTTATTTTCGGGGGAAACACCATATATTTT
TRBJ1-2 TRBV24-1 . . CATSDTLTSGGYTF TGTGCCACCAGTGATACCCTGACTTCGGGGGGCTACACCTTC
TRBJ2-5 TRBV5-1 TRBD2 . CASSLGGSGVQETQYF TGCGCCAGCAGCTTGGGCGGTAGCGGGGTACAAGAGACCCAGTACTTC
TRBJ1-6 TRBV5-4 . few CASSLVGGDSPLHF TGTGCCAGCAGCTTGGTAGGCGGAGATTCACCCCTCCACTTT
TRBJ2-7 TRBV27 . . CASTHGPSYEQYF TGTGCCAGCACCCACGGTCCCTCCTACGAGCAGTACTTC
TRBJ1-2 TRBV6-6 TRBD1 few CASVSGTVYGYTF TGTGCCAGCGTTTCCGGGACAGTTTATGGCTACACCTTC
TRBJ2-5 TRBV19 TRBD1 . CASSYRDRGTETQYF TGTGCCAGTAGTTACCGGGACAGGGGGACAGAGACCCAGTACTTC
TRBJ1-5 TRBV29-1 . few CSVVTQASNQPQHF TGCAGCGTAGTGACACAAGCTTCGAATCAGCCCCAGCATTTT
TRBJ1-5 TRBV19 TRBD1 . CASSLRPGTGNQPQHF TGTGCCAGTAGTCTTCGACCCGGGACAGGGAATCAGCCCCAGCATTTT
TRBJ2-3 TRBV19 TRBD1 . CASSLGTGTGTDTQYF TGTGCCAGTAGCTTGGGGACAGGTACTGGCACAGATACGCAGTATTTT
TRBJ2-7 TRBV11-2 TRBD2 . CASRQEAGTAYEQYF TGTGCCAGCAGACAAGAAGCGGGGACTGCCTACGAGCAGTACTTC
TRBJ2-1 TRBV28 TRBD1 . CASSLIPGTGPYNEQFF TGTGCCAGCAGTTTGATTCCCGGGACAGGTCCCTACAATGAGCAGTTCTTC
TRBJ2-2 TRBV11-2 . . CASSFRRTGELFF TGTGCCAGCAGTTTCCGACGGACTGGGGAGCTGTTTTTT
TRBJ1-1 TRBV5-1 TRBD1 . CASSTTGARNTEAFF TGCGCCAGCAGCACGACAGGGGCCAGGAACACTGAAGCTTTCTTT
TRBJ1-4 TRBV15 TRBD1 . CATSSDRATNEKLFF TGTGCCACCAGCAGCGACAGGGCCACTAATGAAAAACTGTTTTTT
TRBJ2-7 TRBV7-2 TRBD1 . CASSLGTGTYEQYF TGTGCCAGCAGCTTAGGGACAGGGACCTACGAGCAGTACTTC
TRBJ1-2 TRBV28 . . CASSQNYGYTF TGTGCCAGCAGTCAGAACTATGGCTACACCTTC
TRBJ1-1 TRBV19 TRBD1 . CASSAGTGGRVAFF TGTGCCAGTAGCGCCGGGACAGGGGGCAGAGTAGCTTTCTTT
TRBJ2-1 TRBV5-1 . . CASSLGAQSYNEQFF TGCGCCAGCAGCTTGGGGGCCCAATCCTACAATGAGCAGTTCTTC
TRBJ2-2 TRBV7-9 TRBD1 once CASTSGGNTGELFF TGTGCCAGCACCTCAGGGGGGAACACCGGGGAGCTGTTTTTT
TRBJ1-6 TRBV9 TRBD1 . CASSVGTGDSPLHF TGTGCCAGCAGCGTAGGGACAGGGGACTCACCCCTCCACTTT
TRBJ1-1 TRBV27 TRBD1 . CASRIGGQANTEAFF TGTGCCAGCCGAATCGGGGGACAGGCTAACACTGAAGCTTTCTTT
TRBJ2-5 TRBV19 TRBD2 . CASSISSGIGETQYF TGTGCCAGTAGTATAAGCAGCGGGATTGGGGAGACCCAGTACTTC
TRBJ1-2 TRBV5-5 . . CASSLLADLNYGYTF TGTGCCAGCAGCTTGTTAGCGGATCTGAACTATGGCTACACCTTC
TRBJ1-1 TRBV27 . . CASSFDSMNTEAFF TGTGCCAGCAGCTTCGACAGCATGAACACTGAAGCTTTCTTT
TRBJ2-1 TRBV3-1/TRBV3-2 TRBD1 . CASSQGAGGPYNEQFF TGTGCCAGCAGCCAAGGCGCAGGGGGTCCCTACAATGAGCAGTTCTTC
TRBJ2-2 TRBV4-1 . . CASSPRDTQNTGELFF TGCGCCAGCAGCCCTCGAGACACGCAGAACACCGGGGAGCTGTTTTTT
TRBJ2-2 TRBV25-1 . . CASSRAGAEAGELFF TGTGCCAGCAGTAGGGCAGGGGCGGAGGCCGGGGAGCTGTTTTTT
TRBJ2-7 TRBV10-3 . once CAIMEGPGSYEQYF TGTGCCATCATGGAGGGGCCCGGCTCCTACGAGCAGTACTTC
TRBJ2-5 TRBV7-9 TRBD1 once CASSVPGQGEETQYF TGTGCCAGCAGCGTACCGGGACAGGGGGAAGAGACCCAGTACTTC